This passage covers 14 T cell receptor beta chains from one sample sequenced in a study of cytomegalovirus exposure and HLA in healthy donors. The PCR contained 60 Vbeta and 13 Jbeta primers. The table came from immunoSEQ multiplex PCR; TCRdb's copy has only in-frame clones and leaves some out. The sample comprises around 67,000 clones, roughly two thirds of which are singletons, and about 3% rests with the top ten. The source material was PBMCs. The receptors shown here come from a woman between 50 and 59 years old in good health and CMV-seronegative.

This chain connects TRBV5-1 to TRBJ2-4, with TRBD2 matching 8 bases. The length of the CDR3 is 22 residues. Per the germline V gene, CDR1 is SGHRS and CDR2 is YFSETQ. After removal of 2 bases from V and 1 base from J, the junction contained 23 bases not matched to a gene. CDR3 protein: CASSLISRGSGGTSSAKNIQYF. The CDR3 region has the DNA TGCGCCAGCAGCTTAATTTCTCGCGGAAGCGGGGGAACTTCATCGGCCAAAAACATTCAGTACTTC.

The V and J genes are TRBV5-1 and TRBJ2-5, with 10 nucleotides matching TRBD2. This CDR3 has 17 amino acids. J gave up 4 bases and V 3 bases, and 12 bases lay outside the gene matches. From germline, CDR1 is SGHRS and CDR2 YFSETQ. As DNA, the CDR3 is TGCGCCAGCAGCTCTCCGGGGAGCGGGAGGGCCAGAGAGACCCAGTACTTC. As protein: CASSSPGSGRARETQYF.

This clone was recorded many times. The rearrangement links TRBV9 to TRBJ2-1; tentative D call: TRBD2 (6 bases). The V and J ends lost 0 bases and 5 bases respectively, with 12 bases between them. CDR1 and CDR2 (germline): SGDLS, YYNGEE. CDR3 length equals 15 residues. The CDR3 region is CASSVEGTEDNEQFF. As DNA, the CDR3 is TGTGCCAGCAGCGTAGAGGGGACTGAAGACAATGAGCAGTTCTTC.

V is TRBV5-1 and J is TRBJ2-7, with a tentative D call TRBD1 (5 bases). The germline V gene has CDR1 SGHRS and CDR2 YFSETQ. This CDR3 is built from 14 residues. V was pared by 1 base and J by 3 bases, with 11 bases between. The CDR3 DNA sequence: TGCGCCAGCAGCTTGTCGCCAGGGAACTACGAGCAGTACTTC. Translating it yields CASSLSPGNYEQYF.

V and J are TRBV9 and TRBJ1-1, with 8 nucleotides matching TRBD1. The J segment lost 3 bases and the V segment lost 0 bases, leaving 10 bases of the junction unmatched. The CDR3 has 17 amino acids. CDR1 is SGDLS, CDR2 YYNGEE, per germline. The CDR3 here is CASSVDWAGGSDTEAFF. The CDR3 DNA reads TGTGCCAGCAGCGTAGATTGGGCAGGGGGCTCGGACACTGAAGCTTTCTTT.

The chain's CDR3 is CASSRWTSGRAVGNEQFF. CDR3 DNA sequence: TGTGCCAGCAGCCGATGGACTAGCGGGAGGGCCGTGGGCAATGAGCAGTTCTTC. The chain joins TRBV14 to TRBJ2-1, with 15 positions matching TRBD2. CDR1 is SGHDN, CDR2 FVKESK, per germline. V shed 4 bases and J 6 bases; nucleotides not matched to a gene: 10. This CDR3 has 18 residues.

This clone was detected a few times. J is TRBJ1-1 and V is TRBV28; 9 positions agree with TRBD1. Per germline, CDR1 MDHEN and CDR2 SYDVKM. This CDR3 region has 14 residues. V dropped 6 bases and J dropped 5; count of bases not matched to a gene: 7. CDR3 region: CASSAHRGRTEAFF. The CDR3 coding sequence is TGTGCCAGCAGCGCCCACAGGGGGCGGACTGAAGCTTTCTTT.

This sequence joins TRBV28 and TRBJ2-3; TRBD2 matches at 9 bases. Germline V gene lookup returns CDR1 MDHEN and CDR2 SYDVKM. The CDR3 spans 16 residues. Trimming took 4 bases from V and 6 from J; bases not matched to a gene: 11. Written as DNA, the CDR3 is TGTGCCAGCAGTTCCCCGATAAGCGGGAGGCCCGATACGCAGTATTTT. Its protein is CASSSPISGRPDTQYF.

The chain carries TRBV25-1 and TRBJ2-7; TRBD2 agrees at 8 bases. The trim removed 5 bases at V and 6 bases at J, leaving 12 bases unmatched. There are 15 residues in the CDR3. Germline V lookup: CDR1 MGHDK, CDR2 SYGVNS. CDR3 DNA sequence: TGTGCCAGCAGTTTCGGGGGGGGCGAGGCGACCGAGCAGTACTTC. The encoded protein is CASSFGGGEATEQYF.

This clone occurred a few times. The J gene is TRBJ1-5, the V gene TRBV30; no clear D. The CDR3 sequence is 13 residues long. V gave up 0 bases and J gave up 11 bases, with 14 bases separating them. Per germline, CDR1 GTSNPN and CDR2 SVGIG (reference sequence). The CDR3 bases are TGTGCCTGGAGTGTGGCCAGGCACTCGGCCCAGCATTTT. Translation: CAWSVARHSAQHF.

The chain couples TRBV19 to TRBJ2-7; 9 bases align to TRBD2. This CDR3 has 14 amino acids. The germline gives CDR1 LNHDA, CDR2 SQIVND (reference sequence). Trimming removed 9 bases from V and 5 bases from J; junction bases left unmatched: 11. This CDR3 is CASRREREVDEQYF. Written as DNA, the CDR3 is TGTGCCAGCAGACGGGAGCGGGAGGTCGACGAGCAGTACTTC.

This clone occurred once. The chain couples TRBV6-6 to TRBJ1-4; D not certain. CDR1 is MNHNY, CDR2 SVGAGI, per germline (reference sequence). V was cut by 6 bases and J by 5 bases, with 10 bases left in between. The CDR3 covers 13 residues. CDR3 protein: CASREDGNEKLFF. CDR3 nucleotide sequence: TGTGCCAGCAGGGAGGACGGGAATGAAAAACTGTTTTTT.

The chain is built from TRBV30 and TRBJ1-1, with TRBD1 matching 10 bases. J gave up 4 bases and V 7 bases, and 6 bases lay outside the gene matches. The V gene's germline CDR1 is GTSNPN and CDR2 SVGIG (reference sequence). CDR3 length: 13 amino acids. The CDR3 region has the DNA TGTGCCTCCTCCCGACAGGGGGCCACTGAAGCTTTCTTT. This sequence encodes CASSRQGATEAFF.

The CDR3 loop reads CASSRPVGGQGYTF. The CDR3 DNA follows: TGTGCCAGCAGTCGACCCGTGGGGGGGCAGGGCTACACCTTC. The rearrangement uses TRBV6-5 and TRBJ1-2; tentatively, D is TRBD1 (6 bases). Germline V gives CDR1 MNHEY, CDR2 SVGAGI. The CDR3 runs 14 residues. Deletions cut 5 bases from V and 8 bases from J, with 18 bases between.